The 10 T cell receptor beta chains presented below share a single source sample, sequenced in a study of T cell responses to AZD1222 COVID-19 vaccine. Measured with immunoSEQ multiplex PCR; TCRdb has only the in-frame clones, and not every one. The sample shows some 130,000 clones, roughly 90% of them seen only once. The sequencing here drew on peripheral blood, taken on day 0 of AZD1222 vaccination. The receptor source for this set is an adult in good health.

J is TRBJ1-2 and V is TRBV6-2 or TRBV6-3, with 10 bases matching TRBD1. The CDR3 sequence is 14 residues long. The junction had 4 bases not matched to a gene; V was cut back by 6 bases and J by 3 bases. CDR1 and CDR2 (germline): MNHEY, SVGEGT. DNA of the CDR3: TGTGCCAGCAGCAGGACAGGGGGAGACTATGGCTACACCTTC. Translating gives CASSRTGGDYGYTF.

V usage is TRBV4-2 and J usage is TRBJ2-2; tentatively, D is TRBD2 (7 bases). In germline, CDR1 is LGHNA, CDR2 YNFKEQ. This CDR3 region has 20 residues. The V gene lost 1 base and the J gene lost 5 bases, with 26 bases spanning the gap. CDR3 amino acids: CASSQVLGGGPIRGTGELFF. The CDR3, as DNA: TGTGCCAGCAGCCAAGTGCTGGGGGGGGGCCCAATAAGAGGGACCGGGGAGCTGTTTTTT.

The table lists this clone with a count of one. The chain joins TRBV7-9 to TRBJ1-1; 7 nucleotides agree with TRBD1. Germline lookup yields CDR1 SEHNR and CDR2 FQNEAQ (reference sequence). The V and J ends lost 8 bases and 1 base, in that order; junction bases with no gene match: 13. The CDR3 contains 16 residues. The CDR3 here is CASPPGGGGANTEAFF. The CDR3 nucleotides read TGTGCCAGCCCACCTGGGGGAGGGGGCGCGAACACTGAAGCTTTCTTT. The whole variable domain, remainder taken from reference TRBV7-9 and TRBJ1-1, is DTGVSQNPRHKITKRGQNVTFRCDPISEHNRLYWYRQTLGQGPEFLTYFQNEAQLEKSRLLSDRFSAERPKGSFSTLEIQRTEQGDSAMYLCASPPGGGGANTEAFFGQGTRLTVV.

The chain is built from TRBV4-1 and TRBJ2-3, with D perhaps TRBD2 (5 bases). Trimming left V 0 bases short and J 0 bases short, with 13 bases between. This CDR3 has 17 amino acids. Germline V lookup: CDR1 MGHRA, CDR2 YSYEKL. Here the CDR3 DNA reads TGCGCCAGCAGCCAAGATCCCGGGATCGCTAGCACAGATACGCAGTATTTT. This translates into CASSQDPGIASTDTQYF.

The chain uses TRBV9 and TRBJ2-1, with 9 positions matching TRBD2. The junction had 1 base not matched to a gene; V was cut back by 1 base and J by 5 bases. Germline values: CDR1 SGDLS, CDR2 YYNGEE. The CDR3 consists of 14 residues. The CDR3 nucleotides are TGTGCCAGCAGCGTACTAGCGGGGCACAATGAGCAGTTCTTC. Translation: CASSVLAGHNEQFF.

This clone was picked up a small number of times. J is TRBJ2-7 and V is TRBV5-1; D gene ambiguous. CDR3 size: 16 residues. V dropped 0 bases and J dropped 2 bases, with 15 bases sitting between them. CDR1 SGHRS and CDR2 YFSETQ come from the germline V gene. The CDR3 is CASSLGPSDGPYEQYF. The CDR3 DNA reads TGCGCCAGCAGCTTGGGGCCATCTGACGGACCCTACGAGCAGTACTTC.

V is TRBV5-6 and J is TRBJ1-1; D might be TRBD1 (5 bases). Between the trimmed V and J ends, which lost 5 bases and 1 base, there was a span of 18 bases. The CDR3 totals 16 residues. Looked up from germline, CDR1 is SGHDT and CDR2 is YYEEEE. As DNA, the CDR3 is TGTGCCAGCAGACCCTACTGGACACAGAAGAACACTGAAGCTTTCTTT. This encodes CASRPYWTQKNTEAFF.

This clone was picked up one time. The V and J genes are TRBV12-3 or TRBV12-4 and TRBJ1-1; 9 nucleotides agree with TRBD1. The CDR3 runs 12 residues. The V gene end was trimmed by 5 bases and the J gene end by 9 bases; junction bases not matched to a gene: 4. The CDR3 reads CASSATGGQAFF. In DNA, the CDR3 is TGTGCCAGCAGTGCTACAGGGGGCCAAGCTTTCTTT.

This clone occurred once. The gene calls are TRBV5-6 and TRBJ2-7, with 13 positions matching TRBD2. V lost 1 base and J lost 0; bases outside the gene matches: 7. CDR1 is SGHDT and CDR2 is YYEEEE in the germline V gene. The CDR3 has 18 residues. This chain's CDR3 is CASSLWTSGSRSSYEQYF. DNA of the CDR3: TGTGCCAGCAGCTTGTGGACTAGCGGGAGTCGGAGCTCCTACGAGCAGTACTTC.

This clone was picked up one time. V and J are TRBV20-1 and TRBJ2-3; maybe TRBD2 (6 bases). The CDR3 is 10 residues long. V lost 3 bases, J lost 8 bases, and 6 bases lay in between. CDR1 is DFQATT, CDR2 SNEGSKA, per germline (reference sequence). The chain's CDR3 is CSASGGTQYF. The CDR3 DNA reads TGCAGTGCTAGCGGGGGTACGCAGTATTTT.